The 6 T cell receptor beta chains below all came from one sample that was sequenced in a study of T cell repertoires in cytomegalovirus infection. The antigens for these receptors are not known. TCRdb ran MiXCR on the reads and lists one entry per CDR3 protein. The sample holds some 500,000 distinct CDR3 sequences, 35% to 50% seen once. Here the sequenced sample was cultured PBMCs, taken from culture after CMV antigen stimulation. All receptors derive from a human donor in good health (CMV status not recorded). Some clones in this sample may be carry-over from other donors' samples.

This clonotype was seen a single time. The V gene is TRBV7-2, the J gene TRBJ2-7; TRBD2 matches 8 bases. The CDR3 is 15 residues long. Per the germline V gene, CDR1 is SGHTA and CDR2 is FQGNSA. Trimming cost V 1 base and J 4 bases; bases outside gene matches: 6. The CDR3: CASSLGAGAGYEQYF. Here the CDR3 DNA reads TGTGCCAGCAGCTTAGGAGCGGGGGCTGGTTACGAGCAGTACTTC.

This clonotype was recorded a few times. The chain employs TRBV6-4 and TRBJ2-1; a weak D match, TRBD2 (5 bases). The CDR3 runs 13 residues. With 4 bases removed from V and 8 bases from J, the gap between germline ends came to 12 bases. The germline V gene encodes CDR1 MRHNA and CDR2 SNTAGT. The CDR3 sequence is CASSAELGDEQFF. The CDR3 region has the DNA TGTGCCAGCAGTGCCGAACTAGGCGATGAGCAGTTCTTC.

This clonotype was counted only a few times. The DNA of the CDR3 is TGTGCCAGCAGCCTCGACAGGATTACCTGGGGATCCTACGAGCAGTACTTC. Translating gives CASSLDRITWGSYEQYF. The chain combines TRBV7-8 with TRBJ2-7; possible D gene TRBD1, 6 bases. This CDR3 region has 17 residues. CDR1 and CDR2 (germline): SGHVS, FQNEAQ. The V and J ends lost 5 bases and 1 base respectively, with 21 bases between them.

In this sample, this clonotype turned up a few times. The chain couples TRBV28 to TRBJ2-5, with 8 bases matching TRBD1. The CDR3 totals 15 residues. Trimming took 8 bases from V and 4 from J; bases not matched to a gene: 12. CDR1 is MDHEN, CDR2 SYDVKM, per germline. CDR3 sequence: CASVRVAGGRETQYF. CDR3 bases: TGTGCCAGCGTACGAGTTGCAGGGGGCCGAGAGACCCAGTACTTC.

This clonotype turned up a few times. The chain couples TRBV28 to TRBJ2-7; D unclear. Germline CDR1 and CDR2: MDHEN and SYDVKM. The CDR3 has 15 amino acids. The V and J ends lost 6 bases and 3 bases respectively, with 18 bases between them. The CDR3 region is CASRSSRAEGYEQYF. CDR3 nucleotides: TGTGCCAGCAGATCGAGTAGGGCAGAAGGCTACGAGCAGTACTTC.

Here the CDR3 reads CASGSKENTEAFF. The CDR3 nucleotides read TGTGCCAGCGGCTCTAAGGAAAACACTGAAGCTTTCTTT. The chain couples TRBV6-2 or TRBV6-3 to TRBJ1-1; D gene unclear. Germline-derived CDR1 and CDR2 are MNHEY and SVGEGT. The CDR3 totals 13 residues. The ends were cut back, 8 bases at V and 2 bases at J, with 12 bases in the middle.